A selection of T cell receptor beta chains follows, all from one sample in a study of cytomegalovirus exposure and HLA in healthy donors. Only in-frame clones appear in the TCRdb table, and some are missing; sequencing was by immunoSEQ multiplex PCR. The table lists some 110,000 clones, more than 60% of them singletons. Specimen: PBMCs. The receptors were gathered from a man in his late teens or twenties in good health and CMV-seronegative. The CDR3 runs from the conserved cysteine through the conserved F or W. The order of the fields is CDR3 DNA, CDR3 protein, clone size, V gene, J gene, D gene. The D gene is left open where the match is weak. Clone size is not always given. Where it is, it says once, few, many or a class for expanded clones.

TGTGCCTGGAGTCCTCCCGGGGGGAGCCATGGCTACACCTTC	CAWSPPGGSHGYTF	-	TRBV30	TRBJ1-2	-
TGTGCCAGCAGCTTAGGGCTGTATGAGCAGTTCTTC	CASSLGLYEQFF	once	TRBV11-2	TRBJ2-1	-
TGCGCCAGCACAAGGGGGACCTTCCAAGAGACCCAGTACTTC	CASTRGTFQETQYF	-	TRBV10-2	TRBJ2-5	-
TGTGCCAGCAAACCCGGGTCCGAATACGAGCAGTACTTC	CASKPGSEYEQYF	few	TRBV27	TRBJ2-7	-
TGTGCCAGCAGACCGAGCGGGAACACCGGGGAGCTGTTTTTT	CASRPSGNTGELFF	few	TRBV6-5	TRBJ2-2	-
TGTGCCAGTCGGGACACGGCAACTAATGAAAAACTGTTTTTT	CASRDTATNEKLFF	few	TRBV19	TRBJ1-4	-
TGTGCCAGCAGACCGGGACAGATCTATGGCTACACCTTC	CASRPGQIYGYTF	-	TRBV6-5	TRBJ1-2	TRBD1
TGCGCCAGCAGCTTACCGCTACAGGGGAAAAGTTCCGGGGAGCTGTTTTTT	CASSLPLQGKSSGELFF	-	TRBV5-1	TRBJ2-2	TRBD1
TGTGCCAGCAGTGTGGGCAGCAATCAGCCCCAGCATTTT	CASSVGSNQPQHF	medium-sized	TRBV6-4	TRBJ1-5	-
TGCGCCAGCAGCGCTGGGACAGGAATGTACCAAGAGACCCAGTACTTC	CASSAGTGMYQETQYF	-	TRBV5-1	TRBJ2-5	TRBD1
TGTGCCTGGAGTGTAATGTCTTCTGAAGCTTTCTTT	CAWSVMSSEAFF	few	TRBV30	TRBJ1-1	-
TGTGCCAGCAGTTTATCGGCGGGGGCTATCACAGATACGCAGTATTTT	CASSLSAGAITDTQYF	-	TRBV27	TRBJ2-3	-
TGTGCCAGCAGCGTATCTCCAGGAACCAAAAACATTCAGTACTTC	CASSVSPGTKNIQYF	-	TRBV9	TRBJ2-4	-
TGTGCCAGCAGTTACTCTGACAACTCTGGAAACACCATATATTTT	CASSYSDNSGNTIYF	once	TRBV6-6	TRBJ1-3	-
TGTGCCAGCAGCTTAGTTAGGCGGGATAATGAAAAACTGTTTTTT	CASSLVRRDNEKLFF	-	TRBV7-6	TRBJ1-4	-
TGTGCCAGCACGTCGGCCCGGGACAGTAATGAAAAACTGTTTTTT	CASTSARDSNEKLFF	-	TRBV5-4	TRBJ1-4	TRBD1
TGTGCCAGCAGCCTTAGCGGGGTCACAGATACGCAGTATTTT	CASSLSGVTDTQYF	-	TRBV7-7	TRBJ2-3	TRBD2
TGTGCCAGCAGCTTAAGGGGAAGGGGGCCCCAGTACTTC	CASSLRGRGPQYF	-	TRBV7-9	TRBJ2-5	TRBD1
TGTGCCAGCAGCCCCGAGATTTATGGCTACACCTTC	CASSPEIYGYTF	-	TRBV5-5	TRBJ1-2	-
TGTGCCAGCAGCCAAGATAGGGGACAGGGCTACAATGAGCAGTTCTTC	CASSQDRGQGYNEQFF	-	TRBV4-2	TRBJ2-1	TRBD1
TGTGCCAGCAGCTTAGCCGGGGTTGGGCGGGAGACCCAGTACTTC	CASSLAGVGRETQYF	-	TRBV7-2	TRBJ2-5	-
TGTGCCAGCAGTTTCCGACTAGCAGGCTACGAGCAGTACTTC	CASSFRLAGYEQYF	few	TRBV27	TRBJ2-7	TRBD2
TGTGCCAGCAGTACGTGGGGAGGAACAGACTACAATGAGCAGTTCTTC	CASSTWGGTDYNEQFF	-	TRBV28	TRBJ2-1	-
TGTGCCAGCGTGATCGGTAGCGGAAGATACGAGCAGTACTTC	CASVIGSGRYEQYF	-	TRBV7-2	TRBJ2-7	-
TGCGCCGCTCTACGTTGGGGGAGGGGGAAGCTCGAGCAGTACTTC	CAALRWGRGKLEQYF	-	TRBV10-1	TRBJ2-7	-
TGTGCCAGCAGATTCAGAGGGGGGGAAGGCTACACCTTC	CASRFRGGEGYTF	-	TRBV27	TRBJ1-2	-
TGTGCCAGCAGCATCGGGACTCAGGGCTACAATGAGCAGTTCTTC	CASSIGTQGYNEQFF	few	TRBV7-7	TRBJ2-1	-
TGCAGTGCTAGAAGCGACACTGAAGCTTTCTTT	CSARSDTEAFF	few	TRBV20-1	TRBJ1-1	-
TGTGCCAGCAGCTCCCTGCGGATCTACGAGCAGTACTTC	CASSSLRIYEQYF	-	TRBV7-8	TRBJ2-7	-
TGTGCCATCAGTGAGGTTAGGGAGCTGTTTTTT	CAISEVRELFF	few	TRBV10-3	TRBJ2-2	-
TGTGCCTGGGGGGTAGCAGGGGGCTTTTCTGGCTACACCTTC	CAWGVAGGFSGYTF	-	TRBV30	TRBJ1-2	TRBD1
TGTGCCAGCAGCGTAGCGGCAGGGGGCGCGGTGGGTAACACTGAAGCTTTCTTT	CASSVAAGGAVGNTEAFF	-	TRBV9	TRBJ1-1	TRBD1
TGTGCCTGGAGTGACGGCCTCGGCGGGACTAATGAAAAACTGTTTTTT	CAWSDGLGGTNEKLFF	-	TRBV30	TRBJ1-4	-
TGTGCCAGCAGCTCACCCCCGGGACTAAAAAACATTCAGTACTTC	CASSSPPGLKNIQYF	few	TRBV7-8	TRBJ2-4	TRBD2
TGTGCCTGGAGCGCTCGGACAGGGGGCAGTTATTTT	CAWSARTGGSYF	-	TRBV30	TRBJ2-3	TRBD1
TGTGCCAGCAGCTTGCGCAGCAGGGGAGTTACAGATACGCAGTATTTT	CASSLRSRGVTDTQYF	once	TRBV7-2	TRBJ2-3	-
TGTGCCAGCAGACCTGACGGGGGGACTATCTACGAGCAGTACTTC	CASRPDGGTIYEQYF	-	TRBV25-1	TRBJ2-7	TRBD2
TGTGCCAGCAGCTTGGTGTGGGCAGACCAAGAGACCCAGTACTTC	CASSLVWADQETQYF	-	TRBV5-6	TRBJ2-5	-
TGTGCCAGCAGTCGAGGTGGAACTGAAGCTTTCTTT	CASSRGGTEAFF	-	TRBV6-5	TRBJ1-1	-
TGTGCCAGCAGTCCTTACAGGAACACTGAAGCTTTCTTT	CASSPYRNTEAFF	once	TRBV6-5	TRBJ1-1	-
TGTGCCAGCAGTGTTGAACAGGGAGAGACCCAGTACTTC	CASSVEQGETQYF	few	TRBV6-4	TRBJ2-5	-
TGTGCCAGCAGCTTAGTTGTCGGGGACACCGGGGAGCTGTTTTTT	CASSLVVGDTGELFF	-	TRBV7-9	TRBJ2-2	-